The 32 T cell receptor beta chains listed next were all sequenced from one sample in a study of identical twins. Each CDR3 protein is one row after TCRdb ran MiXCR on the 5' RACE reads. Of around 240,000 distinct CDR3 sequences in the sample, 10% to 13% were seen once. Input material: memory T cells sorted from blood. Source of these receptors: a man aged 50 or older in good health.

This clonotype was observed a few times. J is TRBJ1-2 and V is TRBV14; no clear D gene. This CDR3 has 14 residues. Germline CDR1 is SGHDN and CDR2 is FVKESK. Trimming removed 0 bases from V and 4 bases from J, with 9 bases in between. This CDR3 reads CASSQDTGFYGYTF. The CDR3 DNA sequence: TGTGCCAGCAGCCAAGATACCGGGTTCTATGGCTACACCTTC.

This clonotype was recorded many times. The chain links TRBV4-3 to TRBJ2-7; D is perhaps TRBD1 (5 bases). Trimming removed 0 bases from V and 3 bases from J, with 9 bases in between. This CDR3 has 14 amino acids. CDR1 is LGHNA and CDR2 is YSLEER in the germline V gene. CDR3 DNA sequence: TGCGCCAGCAGCCAAGATTCGGACATCTACGAGCAGTACTTC. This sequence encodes CASSQDSDIYEQYF.

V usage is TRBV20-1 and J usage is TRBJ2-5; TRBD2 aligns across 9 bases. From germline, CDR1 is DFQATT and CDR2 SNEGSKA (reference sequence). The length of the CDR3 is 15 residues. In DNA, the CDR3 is TGCAGCCCCATTCTAGCGGGGCTGGGTGGGGAGACCCAGTACTTC. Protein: CSPILAGLGGETQYF.

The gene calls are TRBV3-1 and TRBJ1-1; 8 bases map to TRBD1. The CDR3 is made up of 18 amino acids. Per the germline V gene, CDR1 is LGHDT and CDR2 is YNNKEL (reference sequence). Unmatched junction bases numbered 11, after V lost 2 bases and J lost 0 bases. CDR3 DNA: TGTGCCAGCAGCCAACCTTTGACAGGGGCGCGGATGAACACTGAAGCTTTCTTT. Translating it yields CASSQPLTGARMNTEAFF. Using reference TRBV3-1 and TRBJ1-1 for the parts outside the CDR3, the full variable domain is DTAVSQTPKYLVTQMGNDKSIKCEQNLGHDTMYWYKQDSKKFLKIMFSYNNKELIINETVPNRFSPKSPDKAHLNLHINSLELGDSAVYFCASSQPLTGARMNTEAFFGQGTRLTVV.

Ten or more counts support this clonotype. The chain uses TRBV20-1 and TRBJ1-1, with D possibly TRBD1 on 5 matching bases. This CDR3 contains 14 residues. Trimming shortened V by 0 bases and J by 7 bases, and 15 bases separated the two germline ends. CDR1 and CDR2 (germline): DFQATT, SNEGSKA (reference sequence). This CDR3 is CSARDTGLMDEAFF. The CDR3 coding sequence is TGCAGTGCTAGAGATACGGGGCTAATGGATGAAGCTTTCTTT.

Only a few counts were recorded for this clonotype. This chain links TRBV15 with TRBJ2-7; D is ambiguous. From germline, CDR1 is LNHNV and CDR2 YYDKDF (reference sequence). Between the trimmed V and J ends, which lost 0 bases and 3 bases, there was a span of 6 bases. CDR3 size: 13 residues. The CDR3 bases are TGTGCCACCAGCAGAGAGGTCAACTACGAGCAGTACTTC. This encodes CATSREVNYEQYF. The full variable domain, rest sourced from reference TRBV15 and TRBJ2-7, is DAMVIQNPRYQVTQFGKPVTLSCSQTLNHNVMYWYQQKSSQAPKLLFHYYDKDFNNEADTPDNFQSRRPNTSFCFLDIRSPGLGDTAMYLCATSREVNYEQYFGPGTRLTVT.

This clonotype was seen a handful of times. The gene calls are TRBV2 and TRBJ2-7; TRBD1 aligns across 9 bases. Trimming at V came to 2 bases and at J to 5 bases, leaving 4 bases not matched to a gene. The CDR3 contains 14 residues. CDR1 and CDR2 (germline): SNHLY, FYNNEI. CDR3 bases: TGTGCCAGCAGTGAACGGACAGGGGCACACGAGCAGTACTTC. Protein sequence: CASSERTGAHEQYF.

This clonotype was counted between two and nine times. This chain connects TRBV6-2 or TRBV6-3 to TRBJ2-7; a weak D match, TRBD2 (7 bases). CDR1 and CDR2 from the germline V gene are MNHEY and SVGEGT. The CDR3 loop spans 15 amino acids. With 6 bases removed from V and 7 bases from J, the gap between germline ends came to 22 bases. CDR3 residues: CASSRRPGGSGEQYF. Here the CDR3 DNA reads TGTGCCAGCAGCCGCCGGCCGGGGGGCTCGGGAGAGCAGTACTTC.

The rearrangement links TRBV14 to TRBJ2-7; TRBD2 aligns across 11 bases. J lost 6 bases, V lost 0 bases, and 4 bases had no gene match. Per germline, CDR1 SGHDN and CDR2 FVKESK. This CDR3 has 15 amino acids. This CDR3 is CASSQDPGLAGEQYF. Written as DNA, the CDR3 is TGTGCCAGCAGCCAAGACCCAGGACTAGCGGGCGAGCAGTACTTC.

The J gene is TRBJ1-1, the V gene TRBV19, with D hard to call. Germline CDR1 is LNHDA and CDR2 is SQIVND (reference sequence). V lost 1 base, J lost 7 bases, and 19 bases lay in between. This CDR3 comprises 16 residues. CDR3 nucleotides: TGTGCCAGTAGTATAGTCAACCCCACCTGGTTGGATGAAGCTTTCTTT. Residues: CASSIVNPTWLDEAFF.

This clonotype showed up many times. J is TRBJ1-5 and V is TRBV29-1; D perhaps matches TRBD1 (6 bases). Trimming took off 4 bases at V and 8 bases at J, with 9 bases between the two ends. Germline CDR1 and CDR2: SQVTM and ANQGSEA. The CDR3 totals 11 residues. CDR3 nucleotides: TGCAGCGTTGGACAGGCAGAGCCCCAGCATTTT. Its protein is CSVGQAEPQHF.

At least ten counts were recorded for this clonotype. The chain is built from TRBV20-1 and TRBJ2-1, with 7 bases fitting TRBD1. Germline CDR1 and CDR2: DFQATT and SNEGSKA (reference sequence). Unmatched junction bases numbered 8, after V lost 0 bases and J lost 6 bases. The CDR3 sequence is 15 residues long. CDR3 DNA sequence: TGCAGTGCTAGAGATTACAGGGGCAGGGGCAATGAGCAGTTCTTC. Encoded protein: CSARDYRGRGNEQFF.

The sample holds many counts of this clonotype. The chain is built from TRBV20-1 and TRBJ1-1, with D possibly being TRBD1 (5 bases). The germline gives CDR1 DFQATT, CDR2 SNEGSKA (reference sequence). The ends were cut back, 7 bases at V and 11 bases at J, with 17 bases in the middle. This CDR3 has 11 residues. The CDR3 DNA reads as TGCAGTGTCAAAGGGGTGGGTACGGCTTTCTTT. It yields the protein CSVKGVGTAFF.

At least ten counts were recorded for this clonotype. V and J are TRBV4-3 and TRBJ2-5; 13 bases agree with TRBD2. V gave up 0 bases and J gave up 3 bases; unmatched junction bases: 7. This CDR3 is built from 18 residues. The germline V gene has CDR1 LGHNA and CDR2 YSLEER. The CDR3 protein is CASSQDPGLAGVEETQYF. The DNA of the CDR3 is TGCGCCAGCAGCCAAGACCCCGGACTAGCGGGGGTTGAAGAGACCCAGTACTTC.

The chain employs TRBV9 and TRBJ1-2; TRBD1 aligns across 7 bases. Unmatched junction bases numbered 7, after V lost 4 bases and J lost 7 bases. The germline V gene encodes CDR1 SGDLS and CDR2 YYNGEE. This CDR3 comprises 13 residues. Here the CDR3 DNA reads TGTGCCAGCAGCCGAAGCAGGGGGGGTGGCTACACCTTC. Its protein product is CASSRSRGGGYTF.

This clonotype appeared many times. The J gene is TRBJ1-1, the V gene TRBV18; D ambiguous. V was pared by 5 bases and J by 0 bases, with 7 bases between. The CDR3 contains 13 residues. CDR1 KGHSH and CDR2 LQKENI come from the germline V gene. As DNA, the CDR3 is TGTGCCAGCTCAACGACTGTGAACACTGAAGCTTTCTTT. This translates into CASSTTVNTEAFF.

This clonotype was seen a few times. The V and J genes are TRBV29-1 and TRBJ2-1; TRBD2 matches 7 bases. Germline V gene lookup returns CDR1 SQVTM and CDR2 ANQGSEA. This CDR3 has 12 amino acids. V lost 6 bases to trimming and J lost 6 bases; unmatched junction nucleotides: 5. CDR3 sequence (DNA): TGCAGCGTCTCGAGGACTAGCAATGAGCAGTTCTTC. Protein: CSVSRTSNEQFF.

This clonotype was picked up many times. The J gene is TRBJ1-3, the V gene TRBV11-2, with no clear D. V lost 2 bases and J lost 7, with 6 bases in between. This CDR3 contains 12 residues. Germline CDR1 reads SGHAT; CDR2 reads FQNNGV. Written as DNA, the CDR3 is TGTGCCAGCAGCTTATCCCAGAACACCATATATTTT. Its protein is CASSLSQNTIYF.

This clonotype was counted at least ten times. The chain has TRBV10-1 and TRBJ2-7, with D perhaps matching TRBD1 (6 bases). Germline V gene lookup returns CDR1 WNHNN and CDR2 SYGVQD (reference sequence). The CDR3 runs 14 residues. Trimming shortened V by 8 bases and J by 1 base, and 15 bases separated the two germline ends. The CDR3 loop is CASSRTVTSYEQYF. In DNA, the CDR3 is TGCGCCAGCTCCCGGACAGTAACGTCCTACGAGCAGTACTTC.

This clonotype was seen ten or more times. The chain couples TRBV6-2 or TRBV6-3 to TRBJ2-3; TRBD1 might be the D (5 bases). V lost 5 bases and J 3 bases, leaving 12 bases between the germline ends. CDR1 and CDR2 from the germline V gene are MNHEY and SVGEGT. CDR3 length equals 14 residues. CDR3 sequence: CASSARRDTDTQYF. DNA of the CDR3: TGTGCCAGCAGTGCCCGCAGGGATACAGATACGCAGTATTTT.

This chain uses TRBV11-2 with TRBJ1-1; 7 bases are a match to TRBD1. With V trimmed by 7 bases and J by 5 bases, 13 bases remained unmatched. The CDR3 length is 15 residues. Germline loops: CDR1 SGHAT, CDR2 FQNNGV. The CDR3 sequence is CASTSIRDRKTEAFF. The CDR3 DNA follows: TGTGCCAGCACCTCCATCCGGGACAGAAAGACTGAAGCTTTCTTT.

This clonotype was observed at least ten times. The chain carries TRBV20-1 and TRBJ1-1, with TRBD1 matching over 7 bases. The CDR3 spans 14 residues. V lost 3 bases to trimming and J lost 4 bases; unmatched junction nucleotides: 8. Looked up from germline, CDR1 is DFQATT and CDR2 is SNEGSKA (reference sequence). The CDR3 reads CSASRDTGATEAFF. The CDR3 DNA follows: TGCAGTGCTAGTAGGGATACAGGGGCCACTGAAGCTTTCTTT.

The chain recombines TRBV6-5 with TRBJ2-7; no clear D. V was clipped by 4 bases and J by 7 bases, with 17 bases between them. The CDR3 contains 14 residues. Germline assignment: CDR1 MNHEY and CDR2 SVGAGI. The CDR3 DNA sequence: TGTGCCAGCAGTTTCCGTCAATCGAACGGGGAGCAGTACTTC. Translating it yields CASSFRQSNGEQYF.

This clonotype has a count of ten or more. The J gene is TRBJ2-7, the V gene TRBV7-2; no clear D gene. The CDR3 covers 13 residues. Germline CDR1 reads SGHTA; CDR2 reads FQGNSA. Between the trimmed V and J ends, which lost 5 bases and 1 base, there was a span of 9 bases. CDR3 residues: CASSRRASYEQYF. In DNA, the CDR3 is TGTGCCAGCAGCCGAAGGGCATCCTACGAGCAGTACTTC.

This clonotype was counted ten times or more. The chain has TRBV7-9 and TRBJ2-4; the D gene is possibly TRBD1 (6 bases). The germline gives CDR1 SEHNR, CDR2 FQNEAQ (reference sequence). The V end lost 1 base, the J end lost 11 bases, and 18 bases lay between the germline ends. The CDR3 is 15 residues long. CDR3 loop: CASSLVYLTGPFQYF. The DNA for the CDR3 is TGTGCCAGCAGCTTAGTTTATTTGACAGGCCCCTTTCAGTACTTC.

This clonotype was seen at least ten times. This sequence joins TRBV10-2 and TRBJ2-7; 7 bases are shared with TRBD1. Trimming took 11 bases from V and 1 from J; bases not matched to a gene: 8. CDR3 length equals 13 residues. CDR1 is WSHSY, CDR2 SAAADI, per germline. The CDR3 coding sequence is TGCGCCGCAGGACAGGTGCCTTCCTACGAGCAGTACTTC. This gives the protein CAAGQVPSYEQYF.

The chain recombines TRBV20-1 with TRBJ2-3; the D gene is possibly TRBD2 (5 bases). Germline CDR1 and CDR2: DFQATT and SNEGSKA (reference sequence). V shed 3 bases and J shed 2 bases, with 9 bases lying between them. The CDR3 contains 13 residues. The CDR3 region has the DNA TGCAGTGCTAGCCCCGACTACACAGATACGCAGTATTTT. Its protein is CSASPDYTDTQYF.

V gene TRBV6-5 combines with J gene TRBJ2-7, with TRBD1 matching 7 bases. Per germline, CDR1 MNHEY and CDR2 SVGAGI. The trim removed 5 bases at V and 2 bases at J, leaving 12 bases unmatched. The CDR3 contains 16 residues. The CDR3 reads CASSNLLDRPPYEQYF. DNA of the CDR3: TGTGCCAGCAGTAACCTACTGGACAGGCCCCCCTACGAGCAGTACTTC.

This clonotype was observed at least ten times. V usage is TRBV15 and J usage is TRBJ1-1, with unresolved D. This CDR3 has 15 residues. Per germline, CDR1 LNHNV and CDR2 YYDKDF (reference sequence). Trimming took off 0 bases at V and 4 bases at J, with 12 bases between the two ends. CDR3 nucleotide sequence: TGTGCCACCAGCAGAGACAGGTTGGTGTCCACTGAAGCTTTCTTT. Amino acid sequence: CATSRDRLVSTEAFF.

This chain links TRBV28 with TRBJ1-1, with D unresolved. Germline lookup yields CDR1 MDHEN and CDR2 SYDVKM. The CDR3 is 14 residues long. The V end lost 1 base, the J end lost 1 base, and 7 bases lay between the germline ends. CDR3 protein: CASSLSRQNTEAFF. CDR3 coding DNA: TGTGCCAGCAGTTTATCGAGGCAGAACACTGAAGCTTTCTTT. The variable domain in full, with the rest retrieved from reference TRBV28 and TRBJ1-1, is DVKVTQSSRYLVKRTGEKVFLECVQDMDHENMFWYRQDPGLGLRLIYFSYDVKMKEKGDIPEGYSVSREKKERFSLILESASTNQTSMYLCASSLSRQNTEAFFGQGTRLTVV.

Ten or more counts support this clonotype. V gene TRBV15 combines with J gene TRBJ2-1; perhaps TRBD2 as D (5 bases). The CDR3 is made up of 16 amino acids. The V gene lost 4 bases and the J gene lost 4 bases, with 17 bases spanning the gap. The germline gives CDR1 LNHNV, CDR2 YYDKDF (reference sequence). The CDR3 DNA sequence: TGTGCCACCAGCAAGAATCGTCTAGCAGTTTACAATGAGCAGTTCTTC. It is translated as CATSKNRLAVYNEQFF.

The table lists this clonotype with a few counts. CDR3 nucleotides: TGTGCCAGCAGTTTCAAAACGGGGTGGACTGAAGCTTTCTTT. Its protein product is CASSFKTGWTEAFF. V and J are TRBV27 and TRBJ1-1, with D unclear. The CDR3 is 14 residues long. Germline V gene lookup returns CDR1 MNHEY and CDR2 SMNVEV (reference sequence). Trimming pared 3 bases from V and 5 bases from J, leaving 13 bases between.